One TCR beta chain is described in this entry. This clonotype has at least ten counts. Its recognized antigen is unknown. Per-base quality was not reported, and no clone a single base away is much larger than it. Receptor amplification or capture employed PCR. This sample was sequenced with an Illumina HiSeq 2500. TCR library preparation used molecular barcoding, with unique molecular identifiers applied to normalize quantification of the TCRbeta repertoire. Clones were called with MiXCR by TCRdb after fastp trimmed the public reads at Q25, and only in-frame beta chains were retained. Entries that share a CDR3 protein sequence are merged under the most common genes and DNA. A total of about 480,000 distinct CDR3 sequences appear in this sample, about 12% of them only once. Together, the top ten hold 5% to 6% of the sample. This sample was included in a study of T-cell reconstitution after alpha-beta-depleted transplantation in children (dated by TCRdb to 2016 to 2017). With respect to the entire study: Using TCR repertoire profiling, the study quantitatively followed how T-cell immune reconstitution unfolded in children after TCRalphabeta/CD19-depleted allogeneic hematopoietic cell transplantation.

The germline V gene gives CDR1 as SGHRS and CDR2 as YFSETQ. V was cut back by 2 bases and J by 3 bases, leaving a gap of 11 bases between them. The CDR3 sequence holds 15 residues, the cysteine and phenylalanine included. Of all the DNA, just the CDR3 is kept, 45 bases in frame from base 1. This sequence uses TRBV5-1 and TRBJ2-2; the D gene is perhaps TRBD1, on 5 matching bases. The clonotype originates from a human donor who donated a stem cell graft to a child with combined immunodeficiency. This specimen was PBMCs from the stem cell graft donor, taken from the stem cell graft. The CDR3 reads CASSFPRRDTGELFF. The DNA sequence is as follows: TGCGCCAGCAGCTTTCCTCGCAGGGACACCGGGGAGCTGTTTTTT.